Reported below is one TCR beta chain. Its antigen is not identified. The data were obtained in a study of OX40 agonist ivuxolimab in advanced cancers. The overall study: Patients got intravenous ivuxolimab at 0.01 to 10 mg/kg every 2 weeks. Three patients showed partial responses: one hepatocellular carcinoma and two cutaneous melanoma cases. Study-level points and caveats: Expanded clones were, on average, more numerous in CD8+ T cells than in CD4+.

Sequenced by immunoSEQ multiplex PCR; TCRdb stores in-frame clones only, minus some. Of roughly 47,000 clones listed, 70% to 90% are singletons. V dropped 1 base and J dropped 1; count of bases not matched to a gene: 22. The CDR3 consists of 22 residues. The chain carries TRBV5-3 and TRBJ1-5; 8 nucleotides align to TRBD1. TRBV5-3 is designated an ORF whose function remains uncertain. Material: CD4+ or CD8+ T cells sorted from blood, obtained in a trial of the OX40 agonist ivuxolimab. This receptor was obtained from an adult with an advanced solid tumor such as melanoma, head and neck, liver or kidney cancer. The CDR3, as DNA: TGTGCCAGAAGCTTGCCTCATGAAACCGGGACAGGAACTATAAGGAGCAATCAGCCCCAGCATTTT. Protein: CARSLPHETGTGTIRSNQPQHF.